These T cell receptor beta chains were read from a single sample in a study of Ad26.COV2.S vaccination and SARS-CoV-2 variants. Assay: immunoSEQ multiplex PCR; the TCRdb copy retains only in-frame clones and omits some. The sample yields 300,000 to 350,000 clones, 75% to 90% seen once. Here the sequenced sample was peripheral blood, taken in a trial of Ad26.COV2.S vaccine versus placebo. The source of these receptors is a person between 18 and 59 years old who received the Ad26.COV2.S COVID-19 vaccine or a placebo. Each CDR3 is given with its conserved first and last residue. Each record gives: clone size, J gene, D gene, V gene, CDR3 DNA, CDR3 protein. The D gene is left open where the match is weak. Clone size appears in some rows only: once, few, many, or a class for an expanded clone.

NA	TRBJ2-4	NA	TRBV20-1	TGCAGTGCTAGTCAAAGCGGTCTAGCCAAAAACATTCAGTACTTC	CSASQSGLAKNIQYF
NA	TRBJ1-2	TRBD1	TRBV6-5	TGTGCCAGCTGGACCCGACAGGGACACTATGGCTACACCTTC	CASWTRQGHYGYTF
NA	TRBJ2-7	TRBD1	TRBV7-7	TGTGCTAGCAGCTTGGGACAGGGACTCTCCTACGAGCAGTACTTC	CASSLGQGLSYEQYF
NA	TRBJ2-7	TRBD2	TRBV7-2	TGTGCCAGCAGCCCGGGGGGGGGAGCCTACGAGCAGTACTTC	CASSPGGGAYEQYF
NA	TRBJ1-2	TRBD1	TRBV7-9	TGTGCCAGCAGCAGAACCGGGACAGACCCTAATGGCTACACCTTC	CASSRTGTDPNGYTF
NA	TRBJ2-1	TRBD1	TRBV28	TGTGCCAGCAGTCGAAGGGGGCTATCTGAGCAGTTCTTC	CASSRRGLSEQFF
NA	TRBJ2-7	TRBD1	TRBV28	TGTGCCAGCCGGCGGCAGGGGGACTACGAGCAGTACTTC	CASRRQGDYEQYF
once	TRBJ1-6	NA	TRBV28	TGTGCCAGCAGCGCGAGAGGGGCATCCTATAATTCACCCCTCCACTTT	CASSARGASYNSPLHF
NA	TRBJ1-2	TRBD1	TRBV28	TGTGCCAGCAGTTTATCCGGGACAGGGGGCTTCGGTGGCTACACCTTC	CASSLSGTGGFGGYTF
NA	TRBJ1-2	NA	TRBV28	TGTGCCAGCAGTTCTACTCGTGGCTACACCTTC	CASSSTRGYTF
NA	TRBJ1-1	NA	TRBV11-3	TGTGCCAGCAGTGGGGGATTAAACACTGAAGCTTTCTTT	CASSGGLNTEAFF
NA	TRBJ2-7	TRBD1	TRBV18	TGTGCCAGCTCCAAGGGACCGGGACAGGGGGCTCGTATGCCCTACGAGCAGTACTTC	CASSKGPGQGARMPYEQYF
NA	TRBJ1-2	TRBD1	TRBV7-9	TGTGCCAGCAGCTTCGGGCAGGGGGCCTATGGCTACACCTTC	CASSFGQGAYGYTF
NA	TRBJ2-7	NA	TRBV28	TGTGCCAGCAGTCAACTGCTTGCCTACGAGCAGTACTTC	CASSQLLAYEQYF
NA	TRBJ2-7	NA	TRBV28	TGTGCCAGCAGTCTCATTAAGGGGGACGAGCAGTACTTC	CASSLIKGDEQYF
NA	TRBJ2-2	TRBD2	TRBV11-2	TGTGCCAGCAGCCTAGCGGGAGGGGTCATCGGGGAGCTGTTTTTT	CASSLAGGVIGELFF
NA	TRBJ2-5	NA	TRBV11-2	TGTGCCAGCAGCTTAAGGTGGGGGCAAGAGACCCAGTACTTC	CASSLRWGQETQYF
NA	TRBJ2-7	TRBD1	TRBV10-2	TGCGCCAGCAGGCCCGTGGACAGGGTTGACGAGCAGTACTTC	CASRPVDRVDEQYF
NA	TRBJ2-4	NA	TRBV2	TGTGCCAGCACCCGAGAGCAGGGACTAGCCAAAAACATTCAGTACTTC	CASTREQGLAKNIQYF
NA	TRBJ2-5	TRBD2	TRBV28	TGTGCCAGCAGTTTGAGGGGACTAGCGGGGGGTGAACAAGAGACCCAGTACTTC	CASSLRGLAGGEQETQYF
once	TRBJ2-5	NA	TRBV10-3	TGTGCCATCAGTGAAGTCGGATTCCAAGAGACCCAGTACTTC	CAISEVGFQETQYF
few	TRBJ2-7	NA	TRBV2	TGTGCCAGCAGTACCCTGTGGGGGAGCTCCTACGAGCAGTACTTC	CASSTLWGSSYEQYF
NA	TRBJ2-1	NA	TRBV24-1	TGTGCCACCAGTGATACCACAGAGGCCCGCTACAATGAGCAGTTCTTC	CATSDTTEARYNEQFF
NA	TRBJ2-7	TRBD1	TRBV5-1	TGCGCCAGCAGCCACGTTCCAGGGGGCGTCTCCTACGAGCAGTACTTC	CASSHVPGGVSYEQYF
NA	TRBJ2-5	NA	TRBV28	TGTGCCAGCAGTCAGGGAGGTGAGGTACAAGAGACCCAGTACTTC	CASSQGGEVQETQYF
NA	TRBJ2-1	NA	TRBV7-8	TGTGCCAGCGGATTGACTATATCCTACAATGAGCAGTTCTTC	CASGLTISYNEQFF
NA	TRBJ1-2	TRBD1	TRBV25-1	TGTGCCAGCAGCGGACAGGGAGGGAATAACGACTATGGCTACACCTTC	CASSGQGGNNDYGYTF
NA	TRBJ2-2	NA	TRBV9	TGTGCCAGCAGCGGAGATCCAGGGAATTCCGGGGAGCTGTTTTTT	CASSGDPGNSGELFF
NA	TRBJ2-1	NA	TRBV4-2	TGTGCCAGCAGCTTACAGGGAAATGAGCAGTTCTTC	CASSLQGNEQFF
NA	TRBJ2-5	NA	TRBV6-1	TGTGCCAGCAGTGGGGTCCCCCCAGGATTAGCGGAGACCCAGTACTTC	CASSGVPPGLAETQYF
NA	TRBJ1-3	TRBD1	TRBV6-5	TGTGCCAGCAGCGGAAGACAGGGGGGAGGAAACACCATATATTTT	CASSGRQGGGNTIYF
once	TRBJ2-2	NA	TRBV28	TGTGCCAGCAGTGACGTAGCGGAAGGGGAGCTGTTTTTT	CASSDVAEGELFF
NA	TRBJ1-1	TRBD1	TRBV7-9	TGTGCCAGCATAGGACAGGGGAGGGGTACTGAAGCTTTCTTT	CASIGQGRGTEAFF
NA	TRBJ1-1	NA	TRBV3-1/TRBV3-2	TGTGCCATCACGTGGGTCCGCGGAGCTTTCTTT	CAITWVRGAFF
NA	TRBJ1-1	NA	TRBV24-1	TGTGCCACCAGTGACTACAGAAACACTGAAGCTTTCTTT	CATSDYRNTEAFF
NA	TRBJ2-1	TRBD2	TRBV28	TGTGCCAGCACCATAGCGGGCTCGCACAATGAGCAGTTCTTC	CASTIAGSHNEQFF
NA	TRBJ1-5	NA	TRBV19	TGTGCCAGTAGTAGGGGAAGGGATAGCAATCAGCCCCAGCATTTT	CASSRGRDSNQPQHF
NA	TRBJ2-7	TRBD2	TRBV9	TGTGCCAGCAGCGTAAGCTTGGGTCTAGCGGTAAAGCAGTACTTC	CASSVSLGLAVKQYF
few	TRBJ1-1	NA	TRBV7-9	TGTGCCAGCAGCTTGGGTGGGGTTGGCACTGAAGCTTTCTTT	CASSLGGVGTEAFF
NA	TRBJ1-2	NA	TRBV6-6	TGTGCCAGCAAGTCGGACTATGGCTACACCTTC	CASKSDYGYTF
NA	TRBJ2-5	NA	TRBV10-3	TGTGCCATCAGTGATACAGGGAAAAGGGAAAACCTCAGGGCCCAGTACTTC	CAISDTGKRENLRAQYF
once	TRBJ2-7	TRBD1	TRBV19	TGTGCCAGTAGTTTCCGGACAGGGATAGAGCAGTACTTC	CASSFRTGIEQYF
few	TRBJ2-7	NA	TRBV1	TGCACCAGCAGCCACGACCCTGAATTTTACGAGCAGTACTTC	CTSSHDPEFYEQYF
NA	TRBJ2-4	TRBD2	TRBV6-5	TGTGCCAGCAGTTACACGGAGCGGGGGGGCGCAAACATTCAGTACTTC	CASSYTERGGANIQYF
NA	TRBJ2-3	TRBD2	TRBV2	TGTGCCAGCAGGCCCGGGACTAGCGGGGGGGCCGTCGCCACAGATACGCAGTATTTT	CASRPGTSGGAVATDTQYF
NA	TRBJ1-1	NA	TRBV7-3	TGTGCCAGCAGCTTAGGGTCGGGCACTGAAGCTTTCTTT	CASSLGSGTEAFF
once	TRBJ1-4	TRBD1	TRBV6-2/TRBV6-3	TGTGCCAGCAGCCCCCAGGGGGATTTACTGTTTTTT	CASSPQGDLLFF
NA	TRBJ2-5	NA	TRBV24-1	TGTGCCGTTCGACCGAACGCGTACCAAGAGACCCAGTACTTC	CAVRPNAYQETQYF
once	TRBJ2-3	TRBD2	TRBV2	TGTGCCAGCAGTTCACTCAGGCGGGGGGCAGATACGCAGTATTTT	CASSSLRRGADTQYF
NA	TRBJ1-1	NA	TRBV28	TGTGCCAGCAGTTTATTGACCCGACCTGCTTTCTTT	CASSLLTRPAFF
NA	TRBJ2-5	NA	TRBV27	TGTGCCAGCAGTCCTATAAGACTTCAAGAGACCCAGTACTTC	CASSPIRLQETQYF
NA	TRBJ2-1	NA	TRBV27	TGTGCCAGCAGTCCTCGCGGCAGGGGAATCTACAATGAGCAGTTCTTC	CASSPRGRGIYNEQFF
NA	TRBJ2-4	TRBD1	TRBV28	TGTGCCAGCAGTACGACAGGGGCGAGGGGTGGGGCCAAAAACATTCAGTACTTC	CASSTTGARGGAKNIQYF
NA	TRBJ2-1	NA	TRBV29-1	TGCAGCGTAGGAGGGCCCGGGAATGAGCAGTTCTTC	CSVGGPGNEQFF
few	TRBJ1-5	NA	TRBV10-3	TGTGCCATCAGTGAGAGGGCAGGGGATCAGCCCCAGCATTTT	CAISERAGDQPQHF
NA	TRBJ2-7	TRBD1	TRBV7-9	TGTGCCAGCAGATCTATGACAGGGGGTCGGAGCTACGAGCAGTACTTC	CASRSMTGGRSYEQYF
NA	TRBJ2-7	NA	TRBV6-6	TGTGCCAGCAGTTACTCCAGTGGGGAGCAGTACTTC	CASSYSSGEQYF
once	TRBJ2-2	TRBD2	TRBV2	TGTGCCAGCAGAGCCGGACTAGCGGGAGTGGACACCGGGGAGCTGTTTTTT	CASRAGLAGVDTGELFF
NA	TRBJ2-1	TRBD2	TRBV11-1	TGTGCCAGCAGCTTAGACGGGAGGCCTGACAATGAGCAGTTCTTC	CASSLDGRPDNEQFF